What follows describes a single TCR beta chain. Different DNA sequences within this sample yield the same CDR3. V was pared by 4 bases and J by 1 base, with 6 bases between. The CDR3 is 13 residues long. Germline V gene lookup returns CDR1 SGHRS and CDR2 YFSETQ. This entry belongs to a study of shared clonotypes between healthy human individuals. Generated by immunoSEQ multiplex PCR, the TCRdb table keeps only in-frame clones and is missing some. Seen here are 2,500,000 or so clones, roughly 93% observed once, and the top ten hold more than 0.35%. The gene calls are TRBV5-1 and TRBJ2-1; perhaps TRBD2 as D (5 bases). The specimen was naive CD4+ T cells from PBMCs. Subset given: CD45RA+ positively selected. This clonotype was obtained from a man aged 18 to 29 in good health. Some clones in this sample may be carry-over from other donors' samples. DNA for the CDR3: TGCGCCAGCAGCCGGGGATCCTACAATGAGCAGTTCTTC. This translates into CASSRGSYNEQFF.